The 19 T cell receptor beta chains reported below all come from one sample, sequenced in a study of blood T cell repertoires in COVID-19. Method: immunoSEQ multiplex PCR; TCRdb's copy keeps in-frame clones and lacks some. This sample yields tens of thousands of clones, of which roughly 77% are seen a single time; about 24% belongs to the top ten. Sequenced material: peripheral blood. The receptors derive from a human donor in a cohort sampled during active COVID-19.

This clone was counted a few times. This sequence joins TRBV24-1 and TRBJ2-1, with a possible D match to TRBD2 (6 bases). V was cut by 4 bases and J by 1 base, with 16 bases left in between. The CDR3 is 17 residues long. Germline-derived CDR1 and CDR2 are KGHDR and SFDVKD. In nucleotides, the CDR3 is TGTGCCACCAGTGACACCCGGACCGGGAGATCCTACAATGAGCAGTTCTTC. The encoded protein is CATSDTRTGRSYNEQFF.

The chain joins TRBV6-5 to TRBJ2-7; weak D call: TRBD1 (5 bases). V lost 2 bases and J lost 2, with 13 bases in between. CDR3 length equals 15 residues. Germline loops: CDR1 MNHEY, CDR2 SVGAGI. CDR3 amino acids: CASSYTQGIAYEQYF. CDR3 nucleotide sequence: TGTGCCAGCAGTTACACGCAGGGCATTGCCTACGAGCAGTACTTC.

For this clone: Other nucleotide sequences in the sample specify the same CDR3. The rearrangement links TRBV27 to TRBJ1-5; D might be TRBD1 (6 bases). Germline lookup yields CDR1 MNHEY and CDR2 SMNVEV (reference sequence). The germline V and J ends were trimmed by 4 bases and 5 bases, with 9 bases remaining between them. The CDR3 covers 13 residues. CDR3 protein: CASSSGVDQPQHF. The CDR3 bases are TGTGCCAGCAGTTCAGGGGTGGATCAGCCCCAGCATTTT.

The chain combines TRBV6-1 with TRBJ1-1; 7 bases agree with TRBD1. V was clipped by 3 bases and J by 7 bases; unmatched bases: 17. The CDR3 spans 17 residues. CDR1 and CDR2 from the germline V gene are MNHNS and SASEGT. The CDR3 spells CASSEDLFLTGTLEAFF. CDR3 in DNA: TGTGCCAGCAGTGAGGACCTTTTTCTGACAGGGACCCTTGAAGCTTTCTTT.

The CDR3 bases are TGTGCCAGAAGCGCCGGGACAGGACTCACAGATACGCAGTATTTT. Translation: CARSAGTGLTDTQYF. The chain couples TRBV5-3 to TRBJ2-3; 8 bases match TRBD1. TRBV5-3 is designated an ORF whose function remains uncertain. The CDR3 extends over 15 amino acids. Germline trimming cut 4 bases from V and 2 bases from J; bases unmatched to any gene: 6.

V is TRBV3-1 (or the pseudogene TRBV3-2) and J is TRBJ2-7, with a possible D match to TRBD2 (6 bases). This CDR3 has 14 amino acids. V was clipped by 4 bases and J by 1 base, with 11 bases between them. Germline values: CDR1 LGHDT, CDR2 YNNKEL (reference sequence). The CDR3 reads CASSLTRGSYEQYF. CDR3 nucleotide sequence: TGTGCCAGCAGCCTGACTAGGGGTTCCTACGAGCAGTACTTC.

The chain has TRBV27 and TRBJ2-3; TRBD1 is a possible D gene (7 bases). Germline CDR1 and CDR2: MNHEY and SMNVEV (reference sequence). The CDR3 is 15 residues long. Trimming stripped 3 bases from V and 2 bases from J, with 12 bases between. The CDR3 DNA is TGTGCCAGCAGTTTTGGAGGGACAGTCACAGATACGCAGTATTTT. Residues: CASSFGGTVTDTQYF.

V usage is TRBV15 and J usage is TRBJ2-3; a weak D match, TRBD1 (6 bases). The CDR3 consists of 14 residues. V was trimmed by 6 bases and J by 6 bases, leaving 16 bases between them. Germline V gene lookup returns CDR1 LNHNV and CDR2 YYDKDF (reference sequence). DNA for the CDR3: TGTGCCACCAGAACCGACAGGCAGTTCGATACGCAGTATTTT. Translated, it gives CATRTDRQFDTQYF.

CDR3 DNA: TGTGCCAGCAACCTGGGACAACGGATCTTCTCTGGAAACACCATATATTTT. Protein product: CASNLGQRIFSGNTIYF. The chain uses TRBV2 and TRBJ1-3, with TRBD1 as a possible D gene (6 bases). There are 17 residues in the CDR3. V was pared by 7 bases and J by 0 bases, with 19 bases between. CDR1 and CDR2 (germline): SNHLY, FYNNEI.

The chain carries TRBV7-9 and TRBJ2-1, with no clear D. Looked up from germline, CDR1 is SEHNR and CDR2 is FQNEAQ (reference sequence). V was pared by 5 bases and J by 6 bases, with 14 bases between. The CDR3 totals 14 residues. The CDR3 loop is CASSARVMSNEQFF. The CDR3 DNA is TGTGCCAGCAGCGCTCGGGTTATGAGCAATGAGCAGTTCTTC.

This clone was observed a handful of times. The chain carries TRBV6-5 and TRBJ2-1, with D perhaps TRBD1 (6 bases). Germline V gene sequence: CDR1 MNHEY, CDR2 SVGAGI. V was pared by 5 bases and J by 4 bases, with 12 bases between. CDR3 length: 14 residues. The CDR3 DNA reads TGTGCCAGCAGTCGGGACACCTCGTACAATGAGCAGTTCTTC. It encodes CASSRDTSYNEQFF.

The V call is TRBV6-6, the J call TRBJ1-1; 7 nucleotides align to TRBD1. This CDR3 is 16 amino acids long. Germline assignment: CDR1 MNHNY and CDR2 SVGAGI (reference sequence). Trimming took 2 bases from V and 0 from J; bases not matched to a gene: 6. CDR3 sequence reads: CASSYPRGRMNTEAFF. CDR3 DNA sequence: TGTGCCAGCAGTTACCCCAGGGGGAGAATGAACACTGAAGCTTTCTTT.

This chain joins TRBV7-9 and TRBJ2-7; the D gene is possibly TRBD1 (6 bases). Per germline, CDR1 SEHNR and CDR2 FQNEAQ (reference sequence). Deletions cut 6 bases from V and 2 bases from J, with 11 bases between. This CDR3 is 13 amino acids long. Here the CDR3 DNA reads TGTGCCAGCAGTCACGGACAGCCCTACGAGCAGTACTTC. As protein: CASSHGQPYEQYF. Using reference TRBV7-9 and TRBJ2-7 for the parts outside the CDR3, the full variable domain is DTGVSQNPRHKITKRGQNVTFRCDPISEHNRLYWYRQTLGQGPEFLTYFQNEAQLEKSRLLSDRFSAERPKGSFSTLEIQRTEQGDSAMYLCASSHGQPYEQYFGPGTRLTVT.

There are a few counts of this clone. The J gene is TRBJ2-5, the V gene TRBV7-9; no definite D call. The germline V gene encodes CDR1 SEHNR and CDR2 FQNEAQ (reference sequence). The length of the CDR3 is 14 residues. Trimming left V 1 base short and J 2 bases short, with 8 bases between. CDR3 in DNA: TGTGCCAGCAGCTTAGGGGCAGCACAAGAGACCCAGTACTTC. Its translation is CASSLGAAQETQYF.

This chain joins TRBV5-4 and TRBJ2-2, with D maybe TRBD1 (6 bases). CDR1 SGHNT and CDR2 YYREEE come from the germline V gene (reference sequence). The CDR3 contains 15 residues. V lost 6 bases and J lost 3, with 15 bases in between. CDR3 sequence: CASTSGASYTGELFF. The CDR3 DNA reads TGTGCCAGCACCTCAGGGGCCTCCTACACCGGGGAGCTGTTTTTT.

The chain is built from TRBV7-9 and TRBJ1-1; 8 bases align to TRBD1. V shed 5 bases, J shed 6 bases, and the junction held 20 bases outside the gene matches. Per the germline V gene, CDR1 is SEHNR and CDR2 is FQNEAQ (reference sequence). The length of the CDR3 is 18 residues. The CDR3 loop is CASSQTDRDRSGGAEAFF. The CDR3 region has the DNA TGTGCCAGCAGCCAAACGGATCGGGACAGGAGCGGGGGGGCTGAAGCTTTCTTT.

The gene calls are TRBV28 and TRBJ2-7; D not resolved. Germline V gene lookup returns CDR1 MDHEN and CDR2 SYDVKM. V was cut by 3 bases and J by 2 bases, with 5 bases left in between. The CDR3 covers 12 residues. The CDR3 bases are TGTGCCAGCAGTTTCCCTCCCTACGAGCAGTACTTC. Its translation is CASSFPPYEQYF.

The rearrangement joins TRBV5-1 to TRBJ1-1, with a weak D call TRBD1 (5 bases). CDR1 and CDR2 from the germline V gene are SGHRS and YFSETQ. The CDR3 loop spans 12 amino acids. V shed 5 bases and J shed 11 bases, with 16 bases lying between them. The CDR3 is CASRQEPDGAFF. For the CDR3, the DNA is TGCGCCAGCAGACAGGAGCCTGACGGGGCTTTCTTT.

The chain uses TRBV2 and TRBJ2-5; TRBD2 agrees at 12 bases. The CDR3 length is 14 residues. Looked up from germline, CDR1 is SNHLY and CDR2 is FYNNEI. V dropped 3 bases and J dropped 6; count of bases not matched to a gene: 2. For the CDR3, the DNA is TGTGCCAGCAGTGAGACTAGCGGGAGACAGACCCAGTACTTC. Protein product: CASSETSGRQTQYF.